This T cell receptor (beta chain) was sequenced in a study of neurological immune-mediated disorders. The trim removed 4 bases at V and 5 bases at J, leaving 18 bases unmatched. The length of the CDR3 is 18 residues. The V gene's germline CDR1 is SGHKS and CDR2 YYEKEE (reference sequence). Study outcomes and limitations: When repertoires were grouped phylogenetically, those of 18 of 34 multiple sclerosis patients fell into one related-CDR3 cluster, a possible signature. The multiple sclerosis repertoire cluster showed no association with any clinical or MRI feature. The authors stated that larger cohorts are needed.

One entry per CDR3 protein results from TCRdb running MiXCR on the 5' RACE reads. There are 50,000 to 70,000 distinct CDR3 sequences in the sample; 2% to 2.5% occur only once, and about 3% lies in the top ten. This clonotype has at least ten counts. The target antigen is unknown. Sequencing used PBMCs. The chain links TRBV5-5 to TRBJ2-5; TRBD1 matches 9 bases. This TCR came from a man aged 50-59 years with multiple sclerosis. The CDR3 here is CASSRLHRDRVVSETQYF. The CDR3 nucleotides read TGTGCCAGCAGCCGTCTACACCGGGACAGGGTAGTATCGGAGACCCAGTACTTC.